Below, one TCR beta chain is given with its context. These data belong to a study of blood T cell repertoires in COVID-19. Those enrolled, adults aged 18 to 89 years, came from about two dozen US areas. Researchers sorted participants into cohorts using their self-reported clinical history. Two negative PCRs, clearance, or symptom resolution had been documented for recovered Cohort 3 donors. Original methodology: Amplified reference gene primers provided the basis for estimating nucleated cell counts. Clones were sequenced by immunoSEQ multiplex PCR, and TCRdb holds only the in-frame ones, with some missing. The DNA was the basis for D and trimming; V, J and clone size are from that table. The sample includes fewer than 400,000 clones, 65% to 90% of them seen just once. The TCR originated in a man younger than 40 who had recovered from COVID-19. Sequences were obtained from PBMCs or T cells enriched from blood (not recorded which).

This chain's CDR3 is CATSDPGQGPGYTF. The CDR3 nucleotides are TGTGCCACCAGTGACCCCGGACAGGGGCCCGGCTACACCTTC. V is TRBV24-1 and J is TRBJ1-2, with 9 bases matching TRBD1. Trimming at V came to 4 bases and at J to 8 bases, leaving 7 bases not matched to a gene. Germline assignment: CDR1 KGHDR and CDR2 SFDVKD. The CDR3 is made up of 14 amino acids.